These T cell receptor beta chains were read from a single sample in a study of blood T cell repertoires in COVID-19. Sequencing was performed with immunoSEQ multiplex PCR; in TCRdb, only in-frame clones are kept and a portion is missing. The sample has some 68,000 clones, less than 95% seen once; the top ten hold more than 0.4%. The source material was peripheral blood. All receptors derive from a man aged 50 to 59 with COVID-19, enrolled during active disease. CDR3s include the opening cysteine and the closing phenylalanine or tryptophan. Each record gives: CDR3 DNA, CDR3 protein, D gene, V gene, clone size, J gene. A D gene is named only where the DNA matches it firmly. Size values are once, few and many counts, or a class for expanded clones, and some rows have none.

TGTGCCAGCAGCCCGTCGGGGATCACTGAAGCTTTCTTT	CASSPSGITEAFF	NA	TRBV4-2	NA	TRBJ1-1
TGTGCCACCAGTGATTTACTGGTCGGACAGGGGACCGATCAGCCCCAGCATTTT	CATSDLLVGQGTDQPQHF	TRBD1	TRBV24-1	NA	TRBJ1-5
TGTGCCAGCAGCTTGGGTCCAGGGTGGACCTACGAGCAGTACTTC	CASSLGPGWTYEQYF	NA	TRBV5-6	few	TRBJ2-7
TGTGCCAGCAGTGAAGCATACAGTGAAGCTTTCTTT	CASSEAYSEAFF	NA	TRBV6-1	NA	TRBJ1-1
TGTGCCAGCAGTTTCCTAGGCCCACCCTACGAGCAGTACTTC	CASSFLGPPYEQYF	NA	TRBV27	NA	TRBJ2-7
TGTGCCAGCAGCCTGACTAGCGGGAGTGAGACCCAGTACTTC	CASSLTSGSETQYF	TRBD2	TRBV3-1/TRBV3-2	once	TRBJ2-5
TGTGCCAGCAGCCCCGCGGGAGGGAGACAAGAGACCCAGTACTTC	CASSPAGGRQETQYF	TRBD2	TRBV13	NA	TRBJ2-5
TGTGCTAGTGGTTTGGAGACTAGCGGGAGGGCCGCGAACACCGGGGAGCTGTTTTTT	CASGLETSGRAANTGELFF	TRBD2	TRBV12-5	NA	TRBJ2-2
TGCAGTGCTAGTGGTACCGCACTAGCGGGATACGAGCAGTACTTC	CSASGTALAGYEQYF	TRBD2	TRBV20-1	NA	TRBJ2-7
TGTGCCAGCAGCCTTCGGGACACCGCTAACTATGGCTACACCTTC	CASSLRDTANYGYTF	NA	TRBV3-1/TRBV3-2	NA	TRBJ1-2
TGTGCCTGGAGGGCCGTCGGACACTCGCTGAACACCGGGGAGCTGTTTTTT	CAWRAVGHSLNTGELFF	NA	TRBV30	NA	TRBJ2-2
TGTGCCAGCAGTGGAAGTCAGGGCACCTATGGCTACACCTTC	CASSGSQGTYGYTF	NA	TRBV2	NA	TRBJ1-2
TGTGCCAGTAGTATTGTAGGGGATAATTCACCCCTCCACTTT	CASSIVGDNSPLHF	NA	TRBV19	NA	TRBJ1-6
TGTGCCAGCAGTCCCGACAGGGGGAGTCAGCCCCAGCATTTT	CASSPDRGSQPQHF	TRBD1	TRBV2	NA	TRBJ1-5
TGTGCCAGCAGCCTCCCTCATGACTATCGAGAGACCCAGTACTTC	CASSLPHDYRETQYF	NA	TRBV3-1/TRBV3-2	NA	TRBJ2-5
TGCAGCGCAGGGGGGGGGATCGATGAGCAGTTCTTC	CSAGGGIDEQFF	NA	TRBV29-1	NA	TRBJ2-1
TGCGCCAGCAGCTTGGCCTCCCCTAGCGGGTCGAACACCGGGGAGCTGTTTTTT	CASSLASPSGSNTGELFF	TRBD2	TRBV5-1	NA	TRBJ2-2